This T cell receptor (beta chain) was captured by sequencing in a study of control samples from healthy donors and cancer patients. The method was immunoSEQ multiplex PCR; TCRdb's version includes in-frame clones alone and lacks a portion of them. The sample lists 110,000 to 150,000 clones; approximately 88% were seen once. The source material was blood. The TCR sequence derives from a man aged 30 to 45 in good health.

The CDR3 DNA reads TGTGCCTGGTACAGGGCGTCAGGAAACACCATATATTTT. Protein: CAWYRASGNTIYF. V and J are TRBV30 and TRBJ1-3; D might be TRBD1 (6 bases). V was shortened by 5 bases and J by 4 bases, with 12 bases between the two germline ends. The CDR3 sequence is 13 residues long. Germline V CDR1 and CDR2: GTSNPN, SVGIG (reference sequence). The variable domain in full, completed from reference TRBV30 and TRBJ1-3, reads SQTIHQWPATLVQPVGSPLSLECTVEGTSNPNLYWYRQAAGRGLQLLFYSVGIGQISSEVPQNLSASRPQDRQFILSSKKLLLSDSGFYLCAWYRASGNTIYFGEGSWLTVV.